The present T cell receptor (beta chain) was sequenced within a study of T cells in Graves' hyperthyroidism and ophthalmopathy. The CDR3 is made up of 14 amino acids. From germline, CDR1 is DFQATT and CDR2 SNEGSKA (reference sequence). J gave up 1 base and V 6 bases, and 8 bases lay outside the gene matches. Authors of the study amplified TCR beta CDR3 regions from RNA transcripts. The HTBI primer set drove a first-round RT-PCR of the TCR CDR3. TCRdb processed the multiplex PCR reads anew with MiXCR; each CDR3 protein has one entry. The sample has approximately 420,000 distinct CDR3 sequences; more than 12% are singletons.

The receptor was derived from a woman in her twenties or thirties with Graves' hyperthyroidism. The source material was blood. The genes are TRBV20-1 and TRBJ2-7; 8 bases are shared with TRBD2. The CDR3 here is CSAKLAVSSYEQYF. Here the CDR3 DNA reads TGCAGTGCCAAACTAGCGGTATCTTCCTACGAGCAGTACTTC.